A single sample gave rise to the 21 T cell receptor beta chains below, sequenced in a study of beta chain features in type 1 diabetes. Whole-study findings and limits: Researchers report that Type 1 diabetes patients had moderately but significantly shorter TCRB CDR3s across all four CD4+ subsets.

Every bit of the isolated RNA underwent reverse transcription, so sequencing read expressed TCRB transcripts. Sequencing was performed with immunoSEQ multiplex PCR; in TCRdb, only in-frame clones are kept and a portion is missing. Of around 710,000 clones listed, under 15% were seen once; the top ten hold over 0.1%. For these TCRs, the target antigens are not known. The source material was naive CD4+ T cells from blood. The receptors originated from a man aged 25-45 years with type 1 diabetes.

This clone was counted only a few times. The chain recombines TRBV7-2 with TRBJ1-6; D uncertain. This CDR3 spans 12 amino acids. V lost 2 bases and J 7 bases, leaving 3 bases between the germline ends. The germline gives CDR1 SGHTA, CDR2 FQGNSA. The chain's CDR3 is CASSLSNSPLHF. CDR3 nucleotides: TGTGCCAGCAGCTTATCGAATTCACCCCTCCACTTT.

This clone was counted only a few times. The genes are TRBV29-1 and TRBJ2-7, with unresolved D. Germline-derived CDR1 and CDR2 are SQVTM and ANQGSEA. Trimming stripped 0 bases from V and 6 bases from J, with 12 bases between. This CDR3 is built from 13 residues. CDR3 coding DNA: TGCAGCGTTGAAGATGGGAAGGTGGGCGAGCAGTACTTC. Protein sequence: CSVEDGKVGEQYF.

This clone was counted between two and nine times. The chain couples TRBV7-2 to TRBJ2-3; a possible D gene is TRBD1 (5 bases). This CDR3 is built from 15 residues. Trimming pared 3 bases from V and 7 bases from J, leaving 17 bases between. The germline V gene has CDR1 SGHTA and CDR2 FQGNSA. The CDR3 region has the DNA TGTGCCAGCAGCTTGAGTGGGGCCCAGGGAAATACGCAGTATTTT. It specifies CASSLSGAQGNTQYF.

The chain uses TRBV21-1 and TRBJ2-7; TRBD1, the table's D call, lacks a check against the DNA. TRBV21-1 is a pseudogene segment. The CDR3 sequence is 15 residues long. In nucleotides, the CDR3 is TGTGCCAGCAGCCGAACCCCGACAGGGCGCTACGAGCAGTACTTC. Residues: CASSRTPTGRYEQYF.

This clone came up a few times. Other DNA sequences in this specimen translate into the identical CDR3. This chain joins TRBV18 and TRBJ2-7; D unresolved. The CDR3 has 14 amino acids. V lost 4 bases, J lost 1 base, and 11 bases lay in between. The germline V gene has CDR1 KGHSH and CDR2 LQKENI. DNA of the CDR3: TGTGCCAGCTCACTACAAACAGATTCCTACGAGCAGTACTTC. Translation gives CASSLQTDSYEQYF.

The gene calls are TRBV2 and TRBJ1-2, with 7 positions matching TRBD1. Germline assignment: CDR1 SNHLY and CDR2 FYNNEI. J gave up 6 bases and V 7 bases, and 5 bases lay outside the gene matches. The CDR3 spans 12 residues. DNA for the CDR3: TGTGCCAGCAATGACAGGGAGAATGGCTACACCTTC. This sequence encodes CASNDRENGYTF.

The chain joins TRBV4-3 to TRBJ2-3, with D perhaps being TRBD1 or TRBD2 (5 bases each). In germline, CDR1 is LGHNA, CDR2 YSLEER. CDR3 size: 15 residues. V was shortened by 0 bases and J by 2 bases, with 9 bases between the two germline ends. CDR3: CASSQDGGFTDTQYF. The CDR3 DNA sequence: TGCGCCAGCAGCCAAGATGGGGGTTTCACAGATACGCAGTATTTT.

This clone was counted between two and nine times. This chain connects TRBV6-5 to TRBJ2-3; a possible D gene is TRBD2 (5 bases). Trimming shortened V by 8 bases and J by 8 bases, and 11 bases separated the two germline ends. The CDR3 consists of 11 residues. The V gene's germline CDR1 is MNHEY and CDR2 SVGAGI. CDR3 in amino acids: CASLSEGTQYF. The CDR3 nucleotides read TGTGCCAGCCTCTCCGAGGGTACGCAGTATTTT.

The genes are TRBV5-1 and TRBJ2-3; possibly TRBD2 for D (5 bases). From germline, CDR1 is SGHRS and CDR2 YFSETQ. This CDR3 spans 15 amino acids. The V and J ends lost 4 bases and 0 bases respectively, with 12 bases between them. The CDR3 DNA reads as TGCGCCAGCAGCGGACGGACTTCTAGCACAGATACGCAGTATTTT. The encoded protein is CASSGRTSSTDTQYF.

This clone was seen a few times. The rearrangement uses TRBV12-2 and TRBJ2-2. TRBV12-2 is an annotated pseudogene. This CDR3 comprises 15 residues. The CDR3 sequence: CASRSGRKPTGELFF. CDR3 DNA sequence: TGTGCAAGTCGCTCCGGACGGAAACCCACCGGGGAGCTGTTTTTT.

This clone came up a few times. CDR3 region: CSVGQGGSNYGYTF. In DNA, the CDR3 is TGCAGCGTTGGACAGGGCGGAAGTAACTATGGCTACACCTTC. The rearrangement links TRBV29-1 to TRBJ1-2; TRBD1 matches at 7 bases. Trimming at V came to 4 bases and at J to 1 base, leaving 6 bases not matched to a gene. The CDR3 sequence is 14 residues long. CDR1 is SQVTM and CDR2 is ANQGSEA in the germline V gene.

The sample holds a few counts of this clone. The CDR3 spells CASSLVVTETQYF. Here the CDR3 DNA reads TGTGCCAGCAGCTTAGTGGTAACAGAGACCCAGTACTTC. The chain employs TRBV7-2 and TRBJ2-5; D is unresolved. Trimming pared 1 base from V and 4 bases from J, leaving 7 bases between. Germline CDR1 reads SGHTA; CDR2 reads FQGNSA. The CDR3 contains 13 residues.

The chain has TRBV5-6 and TRBJ2-7, with 7 bases matching TRBD2. This CDR3 has 18 amino acids. Germline CDR1 reads SGHDT; CDR2 reads YYEEEE. V was clipped by 2 bases and J by 3 bases; unmatched bases: 17. The CDR3 loop reads CASSFYSRGVAGFYEQYF. CDR3 sequence (DNA): TGTGCCAGCAGCTTTTACTCGCGAGGGGTAGCGGGCTTCTACGAGCAGTACTTC.

The chain employs TRBV6-1 and TRBJ2-7, with D tentatively TRBD1 (5 bases). Germline V gene lookup returns CDR1 MNHNS and CDR2 SASEGT. Trimming took off 7 bases at V and 6 bases at J, with 13 bases between the two ends. The CDR3 runs to 12 residues. The CDR3 region is CASTDSFREQYF. CDR3 bases: TGTGCCAGCACTGACAGCTTCCGCGAGCAGTACTTC.

This clone appeared a few times. The J gene is TRBJ2-5, the V gene TRBV7-9; possibly TRBD1 or TRBD2 for D (5 bases each). This CDR3 has 16 residues. Looked up from germline, CDR1 is SEHNR and CDR2 is FQNEAQ (reference sequence). V was clipped by 7 bases and J by 4 bases, with 22 bases between them. In DNA, the CDR3 is TGTGCCAGCACCACTACGTACGGGGCGCTCGGAGAGACCCAGTACTTC. Protein sequence: CASTTTYGALGETQYF.

This clone was detected a few times. The rearrangement joins TRBV5-6 to TRBJ1-2; 8 nucleotides agree with TRBD1. Germline CDR1 reads SGHDT; CDR2 reads YYEEEE. J was trimmed by 4 bases and V by 4 bases; bases with no gene match: 6. CDR3 length: 14 amino acids. The DNA of the CDR3 is TGTGCCAGCAGCCTGGACAGGGCTACCTATGGCTACACCTTC. Translating gives CASSLDRATYGYTF.

J is TRBJ1-5 and V is TRBV29-1; D is undetermined. CDR3 length equals 16 residues. CDR1 is SQVTM and CDR2 is ANQGSEA in the germline V gene. V lost 4 bases to trimming and J lost 3 bases, with 19 bases between them. The CDR3 protein is CSVGEQGDRFNQPQHF. The CDR3 DNA reads TGCAGCGTTGGGGAACAAGGAGACCGCTTCAATCAGCCCCAGCATTTT. Together with reference TRBV29-1 and TRBJ1-5, the CDR3 gives the full variable domain: SAVISQKPSRDICQRGTSLTIQCQVDSQVTMMFWYRQQPGQSLTLIATANQGSEATYESGFVIDKFPISRPNLTFSTLTVSNMSPEDSSIYLCSVGEQGDRFNQPQHFGDGTRLSIL.

This clone has only a few counts. The chain joins TRBV13 to TRBJ2-1; D not resolved. Trimming stripped 5 bases from V and 10 bases from J, with 12 bases between. CDR1 is PRHDT and CDR2 is FYEKMQ in the germline V gene (reference sequence). This CDR3 is built from 12 residues. This CDR3 is CASSPTPWEQFF. The CDR3 DNA reads as TGTGCCAGCAGCCCTACCCCCTGGGAGCAGTTCTTC.

In its sample, this clone was seen a few times. The genes are TRBV28 and TRBJ2-7; D gene ambiguous. The CDR3 extends over 17 amino acids. With 3 bases removed from V and 1 base from J, the gap between germline ends came to 19 bases. Germline values: CDR1 MDHEN, CDR2 SYDVKM. DNA for the CDR3: TGTGCCAGCAGTTTTCAGGTTCGATTGACGGTGTCCTACGAGCAGTACTTC. As protein: CASSFQVRLTVSYEQYF.

The table lists this clone with a few counts. Relative to the germline gene, one junction end is altered; a read error may explain this. CDR3 in amino acids: CATSSGASGVVF. CDR3 DNA: TGTGCCACCAGCAGTGGGGCTAGCGGGGTCGTTTTT. The chain couples TRBV15 to TRBJ2-3; 9 bases fit TRBD2. The germline V gene encodes CDR1 LNHNV and CDR2 YYDKDF (reference sequence). The CDR3 length is 12 residues.

This clone has just a few counts. The J gene is TRBJ2-7, the V gene TRBV5-1; D gene unclear. Germline assignment: CDR1 SGHRS and CDR2 YFSETQ. V lost 3 bases and J lost 3, with 10 bases in between. The length of the CDR3 is 13 residues. For the CDR3, the DNA is TGCGCCAGCAGCTCCGGACCGCACTACGAGCAGTACTTC. Its translation: CASSSGPHYEQYF.